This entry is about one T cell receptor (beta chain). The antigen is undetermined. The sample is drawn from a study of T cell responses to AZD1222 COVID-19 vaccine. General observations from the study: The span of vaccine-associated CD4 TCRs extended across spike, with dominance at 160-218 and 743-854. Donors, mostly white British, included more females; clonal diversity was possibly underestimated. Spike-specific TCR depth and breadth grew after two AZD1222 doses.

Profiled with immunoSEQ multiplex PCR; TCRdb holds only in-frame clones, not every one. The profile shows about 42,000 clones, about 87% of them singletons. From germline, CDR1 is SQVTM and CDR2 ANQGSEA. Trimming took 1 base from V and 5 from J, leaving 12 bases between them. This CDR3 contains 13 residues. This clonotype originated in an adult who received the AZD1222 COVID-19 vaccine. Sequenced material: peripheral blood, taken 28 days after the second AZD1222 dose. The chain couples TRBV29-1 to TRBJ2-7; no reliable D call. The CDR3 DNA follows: TGCAGCGTTGAAGGCGCTTGGGCAAACGAGCAGTACTTC. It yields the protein CSVEGAWANEQYF.